The clone carrying this T cell receptor beta chain came up many times. Axillary draining lymph nodes of breast cancer patients supplied the node samples. This entry comes from a study of breast tumors, draining lymph nodes, adjacent tissues. Per germline, CDR1 SGHVS and CDR2 FNYEAQ. The CDR3 is 13 residues long. V lost 4 bases and J 5 bases, leaving 10 bases between the germline ends. Each CDR3 protein gets one entry after TCRdb re-called the multiplex PCR reads with MiXCR. The repertoire holds around 130,000 distinct CDR3 sequences, with 21% as singletons. The TCR originated in a female donor with breast cancer. Some clones in this sample may be carry-over from other donors' samples. This rearrangement joins TRBV7-6 to TRBJ2-3; D remains ambiguous. Sequenced sample: axillary lymph node tissue. CDR3 nucleotide sequence: TGTGCCAGCAGCTCGGCGCCCGGAGATACGCAGTATTTT. The encoded protein is CASSSAPGDTQYF.